This T cell receptor beta chain was recorded in a study of blood T cell repertoires in COVID-19. In the original processing: Estimated nucleated cell counts came from reference gene primer amplification. Generated by immunoSEQ multiplex PCR, the TCRdb table keeps only in-frame clones and is missing some. V and J calls and clone size are as listed in that table; D and trimming were resolved from the DNA. The table has about 58,000 clones, 85% to 90% seen once. This CDR3 spans 13 amino acids. The germline CDR1 and CDR2 sequences are SNHLY and FYNNEI. V was trimmed by 1 base and J by 6 bases, leaving 9 bases between them.

This clonotype originated in a man aged 35 to 55 with active COVID-19. The material sequenced was peripheral blood. The chain joins TRBV2 to TRBJ1-1; tentative D call: TRBD1 (6 bases). The CDR3 bases are TGTGCCAGCAGTGAAGAAGGGGGATCTGAAGCTTTCTTT. Its protein is CASSEEGGSEAFF.